What follows are 13 T cell receptor beta chains derived from one specimen sequenced in a study of blood T cell repertoires in COVID-19. Sequencing used immunoSEQ multiplex PCR; TCRdb keeps in-frame clones, though not all of them. The table records some 99,000 clones, about 86% of them present only once. Input material: peripheral blood. The receptors originated from a woman aged 55-70 years in a cohort sampled during active or convalescent COVID-19.

The chain uses TRBV5-6 and TRBJ2-5, with unresolved D. V lost 1 base to trimming and J lost 2 bases, with 9 bases between them. Germline CDR1 is SGHDT and CDR2 is YYEEEE. The CDR3 is 14 amino acids. CDR3 sequence reads: CASSLIHSQETQYF. The CDR3 region has the DNA TGTGCCAGCAGCTTGATTCACAGTCAAGAGACCCAGTACTTC.

The gene calls are TRBV4-2 and TRBJ1-1, with D possibly being TRBD1 (6 bases). This CDR3 spans 15 amino acids. CDR1 LGHNA and CDR2 YNFKEQ come from the germline V gene. V lost 1 base to trimming and J lost 4 bases, with 13 bases between them. Written as DNA, the CDR3 is TGTGCCAGCAGCCAAGTGATACAGGGAAGCACTGAAGCTTTCTTT. Residues: CASSQVIQGSTEAFF.

The V gene is TRBV5-1, the J gene TRBJ2-2, with 11 bases matching TRBD2. V lost 4 bases and J lost 7; bases outside the gene matches: 6. The CDR3 is 15 residues long. The germline gives CDR1 SGHRS, CDR2 YFSETQ. CDR3: CASSTTSGSNGELFF. In nucleotides, the CDR3 is TGCGCCAGCAGCACTACTAGCGGGAGTAACGGGGAGCTGTTTTTT.

The chain recombines TRBV6-5 with TRBJ1-3; D uncertain. V was shortened by 11 bases and J by 0 bases, with 11 bases between the two germline ends. This CDR3 comprises 13 residues. CDR1 and CDR2 from the germline V gene are MNHEY and SVGAGI. The CDR3: CAGREPSGNTIYF. The CDR3 DNA follows: TGTGCCGGGCGGGAGCCCTCTGGAAACACCATATATTTT.

This clone was observed a single time. The V gene is TRBV5-1, the J gene TRBJ1-5; maybe TRBD1 (5 bases). The CDR3 is made up of 15 amino acids. The germline gives CDR1 SGHRS, CDR2 YFSETQ. V lost 0 bases and J lost 3, with 10 bases in between. DNA of the CDR3: TGCGCCAGCAGCTTGGGTGACAGATCCAATCAGCCCCAGCATTTT. Translation gives CASSLGDRSNQPQHF. Drawing the rest from reference TRBV5-1 and TRBJ1-5, the complete variable domain is KAGVTQTPRYLIKTRGQQVTLSCSPISGHRSVSWYQQTPGQGLQFLFEYFSETQRNKGNFPGRFSGRQFSNSRSEMNVSTLELGDSALYLCASSLGDRSNQPQHFGDGTRLSIL.

The V gene is TRBV11-2, the J gene TRBJ1-6; D is ambiguous. Germline assignment: CDR1 SGHAT and CDR2 FQNNGV. CDR3 length: 12 residues. Between the trimmed V and J ends, which lost 1 base and 10 bases, there was a span of 5 bases. The CDR3: CASSLGGSPLHF. The CDR3 nucleotides read TGTGCCAGCAGCTTAGGAGGATCACCCCTCCACTTT.

This clone was seen a handful of times. The CDR3 nucleotides are TGCGCCAGCAGCCTCCGACTAGCGGGAGCCCAGACATCCTACGAGCAGTACTTC. This gives the protein CASSLRLAGAQTSYEQYF. This sequence joins TRBV4-1 and TRBJ2-7, with 12 bases that match TRBD2. Germline V gene lookup returns CDR1 MGHRA and CDR2 YSYEKL. Unmatched junction bases numbered 11, after V lost 4 bases and J lost 1 base. There are 18 residues in the CDR3.

The chain has TRBV23-1 and TRBJ2-7; 7 positions match TRBD1. TRBV23-1 is marked as an open reading frame, function uncertain. This CDR3 contains 16 residues. The V and J ends lost 2 bases and 2 bases, in that order; junction bases with no gene match: 9. The CDR3 reads CASSQDDRDTPYEQYF. The CDR3 bases are TGCGCCAGCAGTCAAGACGACAGGGACACCCCCTACGAGCAGTACTTC.

This chain uses TRBV6-1 with TRBJ1-3; no definite D call. Germline V gives CDR1 MNHNS, CDR2 SASEGT. V shed 2 bases and J shed 0 bases, with 20 bases lying between them. This CDR3 comprises 19 residues. CDR3: CASSEIFGVRLTSGNTIYF. In DNA form, the CDR3 reads TGTGCCAGCAGTGAAATTTTCGGAGTACGCCTCACCTCTGGAAACACCATATATTTT.

This rearrangement joins TRBV11-2 to TRBJ1-1; TRBD1 might be the D (5 bases). CDR1 is SGHAT and CDR2 is FQNNGV in the germline V gene. The CDR3 runs 16 residues. V was trimmed by 1 base and J by 4 bases, leaving 16 bases between them. This CDR3 is CASSLGLRGKGTEAFF. The CDR3, as DNA: TGTGCCAGCAGCTTAGGCTTAAGGGGTAAAGGCACTGAAGCTTTCTTT.

This clone was seen only once. The rearrangement joins TRBV3-1 (or the pseudogene TRBV3-2) to TRBJ1-6; a possible D gene is TRBD1 (5 bases). CDR1 is LGHDT, CDR2 YNNKEL, per germline (reference sequence). V lost 1 base, J lost 5 bases, and 6 bases lay in between. This CDR3 contains 14 residues. In DNA form, the CDR3 reads TGTGCCAGCAGCCAAGGACAGCATAATTCACCCCTCCACTTT. As protein: CASSQGQHNSPLHF.

The chain couples TRBV3-1 (or the pseudogene TRBV3-2) to TRBJ2-1, with D tentatively TRBD2 (5 bases). Per germline, CDR1 LGHDT and CDR2 YNNKEL (reference sequence). V was clipped by 4 bases and J by 4 bases, with 8 bases between them. CDR3 length equals 13 residues. The DNA for the CDR3 is TGTGCCAGCAGCCTCGGACTTTACAATGAGCAGTTCTTC. This sequence encodes CASSLGLYNEQFF.

The genes are TRBV2 and TRBJ1-6; D uncertain. This CDR3 comprises 14 residues. Germline V CDR1 and CDR2: SNHLY, FYNNEI. The V and J ends lost 5 bases and 6 bases respectively, with 11 bases between them. For the CDR3, the DNA is TGTGCCAGCAGTCCCTCCGTTTTTAATTCACCCCTCCACTTT. It yields the protein CASSPSVFNSPLHF.